What follows is one T cell receptor beta chain and its context. The sample belongs to a study of blood T cell repertoires in COVID-19. Authors' analysis steps: Counts of nucleated cells, estimated from reference gene primer amplification, were obtained. Produced via immunoSEQ multiplex PCR; TCRdb's table is partial and in-frame only. The V and J calls and clone size come from that table; D and trimming were worked out from the DNA. The repertoire holds 25,000 to 35,000 clones, with roughly nine tenths as singletons. This CDR3 comprises 18 residues. Germline CDR1 reads SNHLY; CDR2 reads FYNNEI. Trimming took off 2 bases at V and 0 bases at J, with 19 bases between the two ends.

The genes are TRBV2 and TRBJ1-2, with D perhaps TRBD1 (5 bases). Sequenced material: peripheral blood. The source of this sequence is a human donor with active COVID-19. The donor label of this sample is uncertain. CDR3 coding DNA: TGTGCCAGCAGTGAACCATACAAGGGGAAGGTTCCTAACTATGGCTACACCTTC. It codes for CASSEPYKGKVPNYGYTF.